This passage covers 21 T cell receptor beta chains from one sample sequenced in a study of control samples from healthy donors and cancer patients. Sequencing was performed with immunoSEQ multiplex PCR; in TCRdb, only in-frame clones are kept and a portion is missing. Of some 29,000 clones in the sample, 70% to 90% were seen once. Sequenced material: formalin-fixed, paraffin-embedded tissue. Receptors were obtained from a female donor with melanoma.

This clone was detected only once. The rearrangement uses TRBV24-1 and TRBJ2-7; 9 bases fit TRBD1. The ends lost 3 bases at V and 5 bases at J; junction bases unmatched: 4. The CDR3 loop spans 14 amino acids. CDR1 and CDR2 from the germline V gene are KGHDR and SFDVKD. In nucleotides, the CDR3 is TGTGCCACCAGTGATCGGGACAGGGACCACGAGCAGTACTTC. This gives the protein CATSDRDRDHEQYF.

V and J are TRBV18 and TRBJ1-2; 11 bases are shared with TRBD1. With 4 bases clipped from V and 4 bases from J, the junction kept 8 bases outside the gene matches. The CDR3 loop spans 16 amino acids. CDR1 is KGHSH, CDR2 LQKENI, per germline. The CDR3 loop reads CASSHLAGTGGYGYTF. As DNA, the CDR3 is TGTGCCAGCTCACACCTAGCCGGGACAGGGGGCTATGGCTACACCTTC.

J is TRBJ1-2 and V is TRBV19; no firm D call. Trimming removed 9 bases from V and 2 bases from J, with 7 bases in between. The CDR3 covers 11 residues. Germline-derived CDR1 and CDR2 are LNHDA and SQIVND (reference sequence). In nucleotides, the CDR3 is TGTGCCAGCAGAAACAACTATGGCTACACCTTC. It codes for CASRNNYGYTF.

CDR3 amino acids: CASSLYQEASARNTIYF. DNA for the CDR3: TGTGCCAGCAGTTTATATCAGGAAGCCTCCGCCCGAAACACCATATATTTT. This chain uses TRBV28 with TRBJ1-3; no firm D call. V dropped 1 base and J dropped 5 bases, with 18 bases sitting between them. The CDR3 loop spans 17 amino acids. Looked up from germline, CDR1 is MDHEN and CDR2 is SYDVKM.

The CDR3 nucleotides read TGCGCCAGCAACTACACAGGGGGAGCTGAAGCTTTCTTT. Protein sequence: CASNYTGGAEAFF. The V and J genes are TRBV5-1 and TRBJ1-1, with 8 nucleotides matching TRBD1. The CDR3 length is 13 residues. The germline CDR1 and CDR2 sequences are SGHRS and YFSETQ. The J segment lost 6 bases and the V segment lost 6 bases, leaving 7 bases of the junction unmatched.

This chain links TRBV28 with TRBJ2-7; either TRBD1 or TRBD2 may fit D (6 bases each). This CDR3 has 14 amino acids. The germline CDR1 and CDR2 sequences are MDHEN and SYDVKM. V lost 3 bases and J 6 bases, leaving 15 bases between the germline ends. CDR3 sequence: CASSFLPGGFEQYF. DNA of the CDR3: TGTGCCAGCAGTTTTCTGCCCGGGGGCTTCGAGCAGTACTTC.

This sequence joins TRBV19 and TRBJ2-3, with D tentatively TRBD1 (6 bases). The CDR3 has 16 residues. V lost 3 bases to trimming and J lost 5 bases, with 18 bases between them. Germline CDR1 and CDR2: LNHDA and SQIVND (reference sequence). The CDR3 DNA sequence: TGTGCCAGTAGTATGGATCCCCGGGACAACCGAGATACGCAGTATTTT. This codes for CASSMDPRDNRDTQYF. The variable domain in full, with the rest retrieved from reference TRBV19 and TRBJ2-3, is DGGITQSPKYLFRKEGQNVTLSCEQNLNHDAMYWYRQDPGQGLRLIYYSQIVNDFQKGDIAEGYSVSREKKESFPLTVTSAQKNPTAFYLCASSMDPRDNRDTQYFGPGTRLTVL.

The rearrangement links TRBV7-9 to TRBJ2-7; 8 nucleotides align to TRBD2. The CDR3 loop spans 13 amino acids. Per the germline V gene, CDR1 is SEHNR and CDR2 is FQNEAQ (reference sequence). The J segment lost 3 bases and the V segment lost 2 bases, leaving 0 bases of the junction unmatched. The CDR3 here is CASSLSGSYEQYF. In DNA form, the CDR3 reads TGTGCCAGCAGCTTAAGCGGGAGCTACGAGCAGTACTTC.

The chain couples TRBV10-1 to TRBJ2-3, with D possibly TRBD2 on 5 matching bases. The CDR3 has 16 residues. Between the trimmed V and J ends, which lost 3 bases and 2 bases, there was a span of 15 bases. In germline, CDR1 is WNHNN, CDR2 SYGVQD (reference sequence). CDR3 protein: CASSDRSGRDTDTQYF. The CDR3 DNA follows: TGCGCCAGCAGTGACCGGAGCGGTCGAGACACAGATACGCAGTATTTT.

This clone was seen once. J is TRBJ2-7 and V is TRBV7-9; the match to TRBD2 covers 14 bases. The CDR3 has 18 amino acids. CDR1 SEHNR and CDR2 FQNEAQ come from the germline V gene (reference sequence). V shed 4 bases and J 1 base; nucleotides not matched to a gene: 9. Here the CDR3 DNA reads TGTGCCAGCAGCTCTCGGACTAGCGGGAGGACCAGATCCTACGAGCAGTACTTC. It specifies CASSSRTSGRTRSYEQYF.

Regarding this clone: At the DNA level, this CDR3 is encoded by other sequences in the same sample as well. The chain couples TRBV7-3 to TRBJ1-1; D gene ambiguous. The V gene's germline CDR1 is SGHTA and CDR2 FQGTGA. With 2 bases removed from V and 6 bases from J, the gap between germline ends came to 10 bases. The CDR3 spans 13 residues. The CDR3 spells CASSLGGYAEAFF. The CDR3, as DNA: TGTGCCAGCAGCTTAGGTGGTTACGCTGAAGCTTTCTTT.

The rearrangement uses TRBV3-1 (or the pseudogene TRBV3-2) and TRBJ1-1, with D maybe TRBD1 (5 bases). Germline V lookup: CDR1 LGHDT, CDR2 YNNKEL (reference sequence). This CDR3 comprises 17 residues. Trimming removed 1 base from V and 11 bases from J, with 26 bases in between. Here the CDR3 DNA reads TGTGCCAGCAGCCAAGGAGGGTCAGTCGGGGCCTGGTGGCGCGCTTTCTTT. Amino acid sequence: CASSQGGSVGAWWRAFF.

As regards this clone: Other DNA sequences in this sample translate to the same CDR3. The chain recombines TRBV10-3 with TRBJ2-5; D is undetermined. V lost 0 bases and J lost 4, with 9 bases in between. This CDR3 spans 14 amino acids. Germline CDR1 and CDR2: ENHRY and SYGVKD. CDR3 loop: CAISESQAGETQYF. Here the CDR3 DNA reads TGTGCCATCAGTGAGTCCCAGGCCGGAGAGACCCAGTACTTC.

The V gene is TRBV6-4, the J gene TRBJ2-5; 10 bases are a match to TRBD2. The junction had 4 bases not matched to a gene; V was cut back by 8 bases and J by 4 bases. Germline V gives CDR1 MRHNA, CDR2 SNTAGT. There are 13 residues in the CDR3. DNA for the CDR3: TGTGCCAGCTCGAGACTAGCGGGAGAGACCCAGTACTTC. It is translated as CASSRLAGETQYF.

The V call is TRBV19, the J call TRBJ1-5; 8 bases agree with TRBD1. The ends lost 6 bases at V and 6 bases at J; junction bases unmatched: 7. Germline V gene data show CDR1 as LNHDA and CDR2 as SQIVND (reference sequence). The CDR3 loop spans 14 amino acids. The CDR3 loop reads CASRWAGGRQPQHF. DNA of the CDR3: TGTGCCAGTAGGTGGGCAGGGGGCCGTCAGCCCCAGCATTTT.

J is TRBJ2-1 and V is TRBV2; 8 nucleotides agree with TRBD2. Germline V lookup: CDR1 SNHLY, CDR2 FYNNEI. J gave up 10 bases and V 2 bases, and 7 bases lay outside the gene matches. This CDR3 is built from 14 residues. The CDR3 loop is CASSESGRGVEQFF. The CDR3 coding sequence is TGTGCCAGCAGTGAAAGCGGGAGAGGCGTGGAGCAGTTCTTC.

V usage is TRBV5-1 and J usage is TRBJ1-5; no clear D gene. This CDR3 comprises 16 residues. Trimming left V 0 bases short and J 1 base short, with 11 bases between. CDR1 is SGHRS, CDR2 YFSETQ, per germline. DNA of the CDR3: TGCGCCAGCAGCTTGGGAGGCAGCGGAAGCAATCAGCCCCAGCATTTT. Translated: CASSLGGSGSNQPQHF.

V usage is TRBV2 and J usage is TRBJ2-2; D unresolved. The V end lost 4 bases, the J end lost 7 bases, and 10 bases lay between the germline ends. The CDR3 extends over 13 amino acids. From germline, CDR1 is SNHLY and CDR2 FYNNEI. The CDR3 protein is CASSVSMSGELFF. The CDR3 region has the DNA TGTGCCAGCAGTGTTTCAATGAGCGGGGAGCTGTTTTTT.

The chain combines TRBV10-3 with TRBJ2-1; 10 nucleotides line up with TRBD2. CDR3 size: 17 residues. Losses at the gene ends were 5 bases for V and 6 bases for J; bases not matched to a gene: 13. Germline CDR1 and CDR2: ENHRY and SYGVKD. The CDR3 loop is CAISPRGVAGGVNEQFF. Here the CDR3 DNA reads TGTGCCATCAGTCCCCGAGGGGTAGCGGGAGGAGTCAATGAGCAGTTCTTC.

V is TRBV4-1 and J is TRBJ2-3, with 12 bases matching TRBD2. CDR1 and CDR2 (germline): MGHRA, YSYEKL. Trimming at V came to 2 bases and at J to 5 bases, leaving 8 bases not matched to a gene. This CDR3 contains 17 residues. The CDR3: CASSQSASSGRGDTQYF. CDR3 nucleotides: TGCGCCAGCAGCCAATCAGCATCTAGCGGGAGGGGAGATACGCAGTATTTT.

The chain recombines TRBV20-1 with TRBJ1-1, with no clear D. V lost 3 bases, J lost 1 base, and 12 bases lay in between. CDR3 length: 14 amino acids. Germline-derived CDR1 and CDR2 are DFQATT and SNEGSKA (reference sequence). The DNA for the CDR3 is TGCAGTGCTAGTACAGCCGGCCGGAACACTGAAGCTTTCTTT. It is translated as CSASTAGRNTEAFF.